This T cell receptor beta chain was sequenced during a study of cytomegalovirus exposure and HLA in healthy donors. Study background: About 80 million unique TCR sequences came from HLA-typed donors in an early release.

As regards this clone: Its specificity is not known.

The CDR3 consists of 17 residues. Germline CDR1 and CDR2: MDHEN and SYDVKM. The V segment lost 4 bases and the J segment 3 bases; nucleotides outside the gene matches: 11. Study results and caveats: A missense DCLRE1C variant was associated with V- and J-gene trimming of TCR beta chains in a later analysis, and an independent cohort replicated the association.

A multiplex PCR was run with 60 Vbeta primers and 13 Jbeta primers. Repertoires were generated with immunoSEQ multiplex PCR, while TCRdb's copy carries only in-frame clones and drops some. The table shows about 95,000 clones, with roughly four fifths occurring only once. V is TRBV28 and J is TRBJ1-4; 7 positions match TRBD1. Sequenced input: PBMCs. The clonotype comes from a young man in good health and CMV-seropositive. The DNA of the CDR3 is TGTGCCAGCAGTTCCCAAAGCTCCGGGACAGCTAATGAAAAACTGTTTTTT. Protein: CASSSQSSGTANEKLFF. Complete variable domain (other parts from reference TRBV28 and TRBJ1-4): DVKVTQSSRYLVKRTGEKVFLECVQDMDHENMFWYRQDPGLGLRLIYFSYDVKMKEKGDIPEGYSVSREKKERFSLILESASTNQTSMYLCASSSQSSGTANEKLFFGSGTQLSVL.